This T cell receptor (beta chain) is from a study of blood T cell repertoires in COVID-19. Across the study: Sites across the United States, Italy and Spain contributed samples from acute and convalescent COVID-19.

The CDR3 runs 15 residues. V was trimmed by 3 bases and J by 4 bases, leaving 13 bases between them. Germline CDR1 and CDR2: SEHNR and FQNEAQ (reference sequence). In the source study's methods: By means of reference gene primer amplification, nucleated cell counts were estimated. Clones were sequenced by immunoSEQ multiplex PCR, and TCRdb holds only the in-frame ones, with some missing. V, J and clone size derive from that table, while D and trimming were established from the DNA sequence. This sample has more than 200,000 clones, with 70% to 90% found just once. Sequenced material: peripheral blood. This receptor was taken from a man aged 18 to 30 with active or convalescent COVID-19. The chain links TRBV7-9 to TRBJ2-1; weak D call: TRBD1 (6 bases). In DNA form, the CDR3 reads TGTGCCAGCAGCTTTTTCCCCGACAGGTACAATGAGCAGTTCTTC. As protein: CASSFFPDRYNEQFF.